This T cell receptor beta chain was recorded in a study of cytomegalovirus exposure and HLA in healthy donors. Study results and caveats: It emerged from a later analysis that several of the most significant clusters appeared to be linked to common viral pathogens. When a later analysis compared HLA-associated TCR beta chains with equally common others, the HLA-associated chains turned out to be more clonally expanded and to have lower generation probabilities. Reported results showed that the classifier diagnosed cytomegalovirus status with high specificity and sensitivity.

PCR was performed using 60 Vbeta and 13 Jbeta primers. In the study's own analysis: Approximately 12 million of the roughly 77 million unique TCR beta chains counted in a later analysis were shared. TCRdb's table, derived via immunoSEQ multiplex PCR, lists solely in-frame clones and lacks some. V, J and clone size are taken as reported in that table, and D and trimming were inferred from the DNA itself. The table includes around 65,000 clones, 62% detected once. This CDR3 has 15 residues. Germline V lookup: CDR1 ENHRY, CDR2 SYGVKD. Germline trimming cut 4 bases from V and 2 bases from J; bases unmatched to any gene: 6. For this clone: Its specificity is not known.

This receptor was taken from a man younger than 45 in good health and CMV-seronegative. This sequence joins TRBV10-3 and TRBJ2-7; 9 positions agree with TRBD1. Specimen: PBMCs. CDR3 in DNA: TGTGCCATCAGTGGACCCGGACAGGGGACCTACGAGCAGTACTTC. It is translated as CAISGPGQGTYEQYF.